Below, 26 T cell receptor beta chains from the same sample are listed, as sequenced in a study of cytomegalovirus exposure and HLA in healthy donors. With 60 Vbeta and 13 Jbeta primers, the PCR was carried out. Profiled with immunoSEQ multiplex PCR; TCRdb holds only in-frame clones, not every one. The table has some 130,000 clones, 60% to 85% seen once. Sequenced material: PBMCs. The receptor set was obtained from a young man in good health and CMV-seronegative.

The chain couples TRBV25-1 to TRBJ2-7; a possible D gene is TRBD2 (6 bases). Germline values: CDR1 MGHDK, CDR2 SYGVNS. V was clipped by 4 bases and J by 0 bases, with 13 bases between them. The CDR3 has 15 residues. The CDR3 here is CASSVVDGSSYEQYF. The CDR3 nucleotides read TGTGCCAGCAGTGTTGTAGACGGGAGCTCCTACGAGCAGTACTTC.

The chain uses TRBV4-1 and TRBJ2-7, with 9 bases identical to TRBD2. The CDR3 sequence is 17 residues long. CDR1 MGHRA and CDR2 YSYEKL come from the germline V gene. J gave up 0 bases and V 4 bases, and 10 bases lay outside the gene matches. The CDR3 DNA reads as TGCGCCAGCAGCCTCATGACTAGCGGCCGCAGCTCCTACGAGCAGTACTTC. Its translation is CASSLMTSGRSSYEQYF.

The chain links TRBV6-6 to TRBJ2-3; D possibly corresponds to TRBD1 (5 bases). V was cut by 7 bases and J by 1 base, with 9 bases left in between. The germline V gene has CDR1 MNHNY and CDR2 SVGAGI (reference sequence). CDR3 size: 13 residues. This CDR3 reads CASNNRRTDTQYF. The CDR3 DNA reads TGTGCCAGCAATAACAGGCGCACAGATACGCAGTATTTT.

The rearrangement joins TRBV29-1 to TRBJ1-2; D is perhaps TRBD1 (6 bases). The germline V and J ends were trimmed by 7 bases and 3 bases, with 18 bases remaining between them. This CDR3 comprises 14 residues. Germline V gene data show CDR1 as SQVTM and CDR2 as ANQGSEA. Here the CDR3 DNA reads TGCAGCGCTGGCCCAAGACAGGACGACTATGGCTACACCTTC. It specifies CSAGPRQDDYGYTF.

V is TRBV28 and J is TRBJ1-2; TRBD1 agrees at 12 bases. CDR1 is MDHEN and CDR2 is SYDVKM in the germline V gene. This CDR3 has 16 residues. V shed 7 bases and J 6 bases; nucleotides not matched to a gene: 12. The CDR3 reads CASKLNQGQGAHGYTF. The CDR3 nucleotides are TGTGCCAGCAAGCTCAATCAGGGACAGGGGGCGCATGGCTACACCTTC.

This clone came up once. The chain is built from TRBV7-9 and TRBJ2-3, with 8 positions matching TRBD1. The CDR3 is 15 amino acids. J was trimmed by 1 base and V by 5 bases; bases with no gene match: 5. Germline CDR1 and CDR2: SEHNR and FQNEAQ (reference sequence). CDR3 loop: CASSQTGVGTDTQYF. In DNA, the CDR3 is TGTGCCAGCAGCCAGACAGGGGTGGGCACAGATACGCAGTATTTT.

The J gene is TRBJ1-1, the V gene TRBV6-6; D perhaps matches TRBD1 (5 bases). This CDR3 is 16 amino acids long. The ends were cut back, 4 bases at V and 1 base at J, with 16 bases in the middle. Germline lookup yields CDR1 MNHNY and CDR2 SVGAGI (reference sequence). CDR3 in amino acids: CASSSPRPGKNTEAFF. The CDR3, as DNA: TGTGCCAGCAGTTCCCCCCGCCCAGGGAAGAACACTGAAGCTTTCTTT.

The chain recombines TRBV5-5 with TRBJ1-2; D is perhaps TRBD1 (6 bases). CDR3 length: 14 amino acids. V was trimmed by 3 bases and J by 4 bases, leaving 13 bases between them. CDR1 SGHKS and CDR2 YYEKEE come from the germline V gene (reference sequence). The CDR3 is CASSSLGGPYGYTF. The CDR3 DNA sequence: TGTGCCAGCAGCTCCCTCGGGGGGCCCTATGGCTACACCTTC.

A few counts support this clone. The chain couples TRBV2 to TRBJ2-7, with 8 bases that match TRBD1. J was trimmed by 0 bases and V by 7 bases; bases with no gene match: 8. This CDR3 spans 15 amino acids. The germline gives CDR1 SNHLY, CDR2 FYNNEI. This CDR3 reads CASTLGQAFSYEQYF. The DNA of the CDR3 is TGTGCCAGCACCTTGGGACAGGCTTTCTCCTACGAGCAGTACTTC.

The CDR3 protein is CASRETHEQFF. CDR3 bases: TGTGCCAGCAGGGAGACGCATGAGCAGTTCTTC. The chain recombines TRBV2 with TRBJ2-1; D remains unclear. There are 11 residues in the CDR3. V was trimmed by 6 bases and J by 8 bases, leaving 8 bases between them. Germline V gives CDR1 SNHLY, CDR2 FYNNEI.

The rearrangement links TRBV6-1 to TRBJ2-5, with 10 positions matching TRBD2. The V and J ends lost 7 bases and 5 bases, in that order; junction bases with no gene match: 4. The germline V gene encodes CDR1 MNHNS and CDR2 SASEGT. The CDR3 has 13 amino acids. CDR3 sequence reads: CASTSGGIETQYF. As DNA, the CDR3 is TGTGCCAGCACTAGCGGGGGAATCGAGACCCAGTACTTC.

The V call is TRBV28, the J call TRBJ2-3; possible D gene TRBD1, 5 bases. Per the germline V gene, CDR1 is MDHEN and CDR2 is SYDVKM. The CDR3 sequence is 13 residues long. V shed 3 bases and J shed 4 bases, with 8 bases lying between them. This CDR3 reads CASSFEGADTQYF. For the CDR3, the DNA is TGTGCCAGCAGTTTTGAAGGGGCAGATACGCAGTATTTT.

The CDR3 DNA follows: TGCGCCAGCAGCCAAGAAAGTTGGCAGGGCAGGGGTGGCTACACCTTC. Translation gives CASSQESWQGRGGYTF. The genes are TRBV4-3 and TRBJ1-2; maybe TRBD1 (6 bases). Looked up from germline, CDR1 is LGHNA and CDR2 is YSLEER. V lost 0 bases, J lost 7 bases, and 18 bases lay in between. The CDR3 sequence is 16 residues long.

In its sample, this clone was seen a few times. The rearrangement links TRBV7-2 to TRBJ2-3, with 12 bases that match TRBD2. The CDR3 is 15 residues long. Germline V lookup: CDR1 SGHTA, CDR2 FQGNSA. J was trimmed by 12 bases and V by 5 bases; bases with no gene match: 12. The CDR3 sequence: CASSPGLAGGIVQYF. The CDR3 bases are TGTGCCAGCAGCCCGGGACTAGCGGGTGGGATAGTTCAGTATTTT.

The rearrangement links TRBV11-2 to TRBJ2-2, with 9 bases identical to TRBD2. There are 15 residues in the CDR3. V was pared by 7 bases and J by 6 bases, with 9 bases of the junction left unmatched. Germline V CDR1 and CDR2: SGHAT, FQNNGV. CDR3 nucleotides: TGTGCCAGCATCCACCCTAGCGGGGTCGCCGGGGAGCTGTTTTTT. This gives the protein CASIHPSGVAGELFF.

The rearrangement joins TRBV7-8 to TRBJ2-1; weak D call: TRBD2 (6 bases). The V end lost 5 bases, the J end lost 3 bases, and 17 bases lay between the germline ends. CDR3 size: 16 residues. The germline gives CDR1 SGHVS, CDR2 FQNEAQ. CDR3 bases: TGTGCCAGCAGCCCATTCTGGGGGGTTATCTACAATGAGCAGTTCTTC. Amino acid sequence: CASSPFWGVIYNEQFF.

V gene TRBV6-1 combines with J gene TRBJ1-2, with D hard to call. From germline, CDR1 is MNHNS and CDR2 SASEGT. The CDR3 spans 12 residues. V dropped 1 base and J dropped 5 bases, with 5 bases sitting between them. In DNA form, the CDR3 reads TGTGCCAGCAGTGAAGGGAGTTATGGCTACACCTTC. Translated, it gives CASSEGSYGYTF.

The chain is built from TRBV10-3 and TRBJ1-2, with D unclear. From germline, CDR1 is ENHRY and CDR2 SYGVKD. The CDR3 is 12 residues long. Trimming removed 3 bases at V and 5 bases at J, with 7 bases between. CDR3 region: CAISDEEYGYTF. The CDR3 DNA is TGTGCCATCAGTGATGAAGAGTATGGCTACACCTTC.

The V call is TRBV28, the J call TRBJ1-4; 8 nucleotides align to TRBD1. Germline lookup yields CDR1 MDHEN and CDR2 SYDVKM. The CDR3 has 14 residues. Unmatched junction bases numbered 1, after V lost 2 bases and J lost 5 bases. The DNA of the CDR3 is TGTGCCAGCAGTTTAGGGACAGGAAATGAAAAACTGTTTTTT. This codes for CASSLGTGNEKLFF.

The chain joins TRBV7-2 to TRBJ2-1; D might be TRBD2 (7 bases). With 0 bases removed from V and 2 bases from J, the gap between germline ends came to 20 bases. The CDR3 loop spans 19 amino acids. Germline V gene sequence: CDR1 SGHTA, CDR2 FQGNSA. CDR3 nucleotides: TGTGCCAGCAGCTTAGCGGGGGGGGCGGCGGGGACCGCCTACAATGAGCAGTTCTTC. Its translation is CASSLAGGAAGTAYNEQFF.

This sequence joins TRBV7-4 and TRBJ1-4; TRBD1 is a possible D gene (6 bases). V gave up 2 bases and J gave up 5 bases, with 9 bases separating them. Germline V CDR1 and CDR2: SGHVT, SQSDAQ. The CDR3 runs 14 residues. CDR3 in amino acids: CASSLQGHNEKLFF. The CDR3 DNA reads TGTGCCAGCAGCTTACAGGGACACAATGAAAAACTGTTTTTT.

The chain uses TRBV6-1 and TRBJ1-2; D may be TRBD1 (5 bases). Trimming took 7 bases from V and 6 from J, leaving 18 bases between them. Germline-derived CDR1 and CDR2 are MNHNS and SASEGT. The CDR3 contains 14 residues. CDR3 residues: CASILTGTYDGYTF. DNA of the CDR3: TGTGCCAGCATTCTCACAGGAACCTATGATGGCTACACCTTC.

The gene calls are TRBV4-2 and TRBJ1-1, with D perhaps TRBD1 (6 bases). With 0 bases removed from V and 5 bases from J, the gap between germline ends came to 13 bases. The germline CDR1 and CDR2 sequences are LGHNA and YNFKEQ. The CDR3 extends over 15 amino acids. The CDR3 is CASSQDIGRGTEAFF. Written as DNA, the CDR3 is TGTGCCAGCAGCCAAGATATAGGGAGGGGGACTGAAGCTTTCTTT.

This clone was observed a single time. The chain joins TRBV11-2 to TRBJ1-1; no reliable D call. The CDR3 length is 14 residues. Looked up from germline, CDR1 is SGHAT and CDR2 is FQNNGV. Trimming removed 0 bases at V and 5 bases at J, with 10 bases between. The CDR3 DNA is TGTGCCAGCAGCTTAGAGTCCATGAGGACTGAAGCTTTCTTT. Encoded protein: CASSLESMRTEAFF. The full variable domain, in which reference TRBV11-2 and TRBJ1-1 provide the parts outside the CDR3, is EAGVAQSPRYKIIEKRQSVAFWCNPISGHATLYWYQQILGQGPKLLIQFQNNGVVDDSQLPKDRFSAERLKGVDSTLKIQPAKLEDSAVYLCASSLESMRTEAFFGQGTRLTVV.

This chain connects TRBV4-2 to TRBJ2-5; the D gene is possibly TRBD2 (6 bases). Germline assignment: CDR1 LGHNA and CDR2 YNFKEQ. With 2 bases removed from V and 3 bases from J, the gap between germline ends came to 7 bases. The length of the CDR3 is 13 residues. The DNA for the CDR3 is TGTGCCAGCAGCCAATCTAGCGAAGAGACCCAGTACTTC. Translated: CASSQSSEETQYF.

The chain uses TRBV4-3 and TRBJ2-1, with TRBD1 matching 8 bases. The ends lost 3 bases at V and 11 bases at J; junction bases unmatched: 3. Germline loops: CDR1 LGHNA, CDR2 YSLEER. The CDR3 contains 12 residues. The CDR3 DNA is TGCGCCAGCAGCCAGGACAGGGCCCAGCAGTTCTTC. Translation gives CASSQDRAQQFF.